Below, one TCR beta chain is given with its context. Its antigen is unidentified. The record originates from a study of cytomegalovirus exposure and HLA in healthy donors. In the study overall: A later analysis reported the same platform for the roughly 110 validation repertoires and the 666 first-cohort repertoires. Overall study findings and caveats: The study flagged about 150 TCR beta chains as cytomegalovirus-associated. Through in vitro validation, three CMV-associated chains were shown to be specific for CMV antigens.

Repertoires were generated with immunoSEQ multiplex PCR, while TCRdb's copy carries only in-frame clones and drops some. This table holds 250,000 to 400,000 clones, around 90% found once. This CDR3 region has 14 residues. CDR1 is LNHNV and CDR2 is YYDKDF in the germline V gene (reference sequence). V was pared by 1 base and J by 5 bases, with 11 bases between. The chain recombines TRBV15 with TRBJ2-5; the D is unclear. Sequencing was done on a sample of PBMCs. The origin of this receptor is a man aged 25-45 years in good health and CMV-seronegative. This chain's CDR3 is CATSRGFGSETQYF. DNA for the CDR3: TGTGCCACCAGCAGAGGGTTTGGCTCGGAGACCCAGTACTTC. Combining the CDR3 with reference TRBV15 and TRBJ2-5 gives the whole variable domain DAMVIQNPRYQVTQFGKPVTLSCSQTLNHNVMYWYQQKSSQAPKLLFHYYDKDFNNEADTPDNFQSRRPNTSFCFLDIRSPGLGDTAMYLCATSRGFGSETQYFGPGTRLLVL.